Sequencing of this T cell receptor (beta chain) was carried out in a study of spatial heterogeneity in lung cancer. Study-wide findings and caveats: At tumor resection, ubiquitous expanded TCRs were detected in blood more often than later.

Time point reported: sample taken at primary tumor resection. As concerns this clonotype: Its antigen is not identified.

A unique molecular identifier was attached to every TCR cDNA molecule. TCRdb analysed the 5' RACE reads with MiXCR anew, one entry per CDR3 protein. The table has nearly 80,000 distinct CDR3 sequences, roughly 8% seen once. The V end lost 4 bases, the J end lost 5 bases, and 18 bases lay between the germline ends. The CDR3 sequence is 15 residues long. Germline V gene data show CDR1 as SGDLS and CDR2 as YYNGEE. This clonotype was sampled from a male donor with early-stage non-small cell lung cancer. This specimen was PBMCs, taken at surgery. The rearrangement joins TRBV9 to TRBJ2-5; perhaps D is TRBD1 or TRBD2 (5 bases each). CDR3 region: CASSTSPRWGETQYF. In DNA, the CDR3 is TGTGCCAGCAGCACAAGTCCCAGGTGGGGGGAGACCCAGTACTTC.